This T cell receptor (beta chain) originates from a study of technical replicates of blood from four donors. Germline CDR1 and CDR2: MNHEY and SMNVEV (reference sequence). Unmatched junction bases numbered 7, after V lost 6 bases and J lost 6 bases. CDR3 length: 14 residues. This table comes from immunoSEQ multiplex PCR, and its TCRdb copy is limited to in-frame clones, with some not included. The top ten hold under 0.45% of the sample, which has 100,000 or so clones, 95% to 96% seen once. This TCR came from a human donor in good health. The chain has TRBV27 and TRBJ2-7, with 11 nucleotides matching TRBD2. The specimen was T cells isolated from PBMCs. As DNA, the CDR3 is TGTGCCAGCAGCCCACTAGCGGGAGTAGTCGAGCAGTACTTC. Protein: CASSPLAGVVEQYF.